This is a list of T cell receptor beta chains from one sample in a study of shared clonotypes between healthy human individuals. Sequenced by immunoSEQ multiplex PCR; TCRdb stores in-frame clones only, minus some. The sample has some 2,100,000 clones, nearly 97% seen once; the top ten hold over 0.1%. Sequenced material: naive CD4+ T cells sorted from blood. The origin of the receptors is a man younger than 30 in good health. The CDR3 runs from the conserved cysteine through the conserved F or W. D genes are given only for firm matches. Clone size is shown for a subset of rows, as once, few, many or a class of expanded clone.

D gene: -; clone size: -; V gene: TRBV18; J gene: TRBJ1-5; CDR3 DNA: TGTGCCAGCTCACCGCATTTCAATCAGCCCCAGCATTTT; CDR3 protein: CASSPHFNQPQHF
D gene: -; clone size: -; V gene: TRBV9; J gene: TRBJ2-5; CDR3 DNA: TGTGCCTGTCCCACCGAGACCCAGTACTTC; CDR3 protein: CACPTETQYF
D gene: -; clone size: -; V gene: TRBV18; J gene: TRBJ2-5; CDR3 DNA: TGTGCCAGCTCACCGGGGGGCGCCGGGACCCAGTACTTC; CDR3 protein: CASSPGGAGTQYF
D gene: -; clone size: -; V gene: TRBV4-1; J gene: TRBJ1-3; CDR3 DNA: TGCGCCAGCAGCCATTTGGACACTGGAAACACCATATATTTT; CDR3 protein: CASSHLDTGNTIYF
D gene: -; clone size: -; V gene: TRBV10-3; J gene: TRBJ2-2; CDR3 DNA: TGTGCCATCAGGCCAGCGGAGAACACCGGGGAGCTGTTTTTT; CDR3 protein: CAIRPAENTGELFF
D gene: -; clone size: -; V gene: TRBV2; J gene: TRBJ2-5; CDR3 DNA: TGTGCCAGCAGAGGGGAAGGTCTGGAGACAGAGACCCAGTACTTC; CDR3 protein: CASRGEGLETETQYF
D gene: -; clone size: -; V gene: TRBV27; J gene: TRBJ2-3; CDR3 DNA: TGTGCCAGCAGCCTTCTTCCTACTAGGCGCACAGATACGCAGTATTTT; CDR3 protein: CASSLLPTRRTDTQYF
D gene: -; clone size: -; V gene: TRBV19; J gene: TRBJ2-7; CDR3 DNA: TGTGCCAGTAGTGAAACCGGGAGAAGTGTCACCGGCGAGCAGTACTTC; CDR3 protein: CASSETGRSVTGEQYF
D gene: TRBD1; clone size: -; V gene: TRBV4-1; J gene: TRBJ1-4; CDR3 DNA: TGCGCCAGCAGCCAAATAATGGACAGGGTTGGTAATGAAAAACTGTTTTTT; CDR3 protein: CASSQIMDRVGNEKLFF
D gene: -; clone size: -; V gene: TRBV30; J gene: TRBJ1-1; CDR3 DNA: TGTGCCTGGAGTGTAGTAGGGAACACTGAAGCTTTCTTT; CDR3 protein: CAWSVVGNTEAFF
D gene: -; clone size: -; V gene: TRBV6-5; J gene: TRBJ1-5; CDR3 DNA: TGTGCCAGCAGTTACGGAAGGGACAATCAGCCCCAGCATTTT; CDR3 protein: CASSYGRDNQPQHF
D gene: TRBD2; clone size: once; V gene: TRBV30; J gene: TRBJ2-3; CDR3 DNA: TGTGCCTGCGACCAAGGGGCTAGCGGTTTCACAGATACGCAGTATTTT; CDR3 protein: CACDQGASGFTDTQYF
D gene: TRBD2; clone size: -; V gene: TRBV5-1; J gene: TRBJ2-1; CDR3 DNA: TGCGCCAGCAGCTTAGGGACTAGCGGCAATGAGCAGTTCTTC; CDR3 protein: CASSLGTSGNEQFF
D gene: -; clone size: -; V gene: TRBV9; J gene: TRBJ2-1; CDR3 DNA: TGTGCCAGCAGCGTAGGGGGCGCGTCCTACAATGAGCAGTTCTTC; CDR3 protein: CASSVGGASYNEQFF
D gene: -; clone size: -; V gene: TRBV18; J gene: TRBJ2-5; CDR3 DNA: TGTGCCAGCTCACCACGGTCGAAAGAGACCCAGTACTTC; CDR3 protein: CASSPRSKETQYF
D gene: -; clone size: -; V gene: TRBV27; J gene: TRBJ1-6; CDR3 DNA: TGTGCCAGCAGTACGAGGTCCTGGTACTATAATTCACCCCTCCACTTT; CDR3 protein: CASSTRSWYYNSPLHF
D gene: -; clone size: -; V gene: TRBV5-1; J gene: TRBJ1-5; CDR3 DNA: TGCGCCAGCAGCTTAGGGGACCACAATCAGCCCCAGCATTTT; CDR3 protein: CASSLGDHNQPQHF
D gene: -; clone size: -; V gene: TRBV9; J gene: TRBJ1-3; CDR3 DNA: TGTGCCAGCAGCGTAGGGGCAGGCCCGGGCTCTGGAAACACCATATATTTT; CDR3 protein: CASSVGAGPGSGNTIYF
D gene: -; clone size: -; V gene: TRBV4-1; J gene: TRBJ1-3; CDR3 DNA: TGCGCCAGCAGCCAAATCGACAGATTCCCTGGAAACACCATATATTTT; CDR3 protein: CASSQIDRFPGNTIYF
D gene: TRBD1; clone size: -; V gene: TRBV6-1; J gene: TRBJ1-4; CDR3 DNA: TGTGCCAGCAGTACAGGGGGAGAGGGCGAAAAACTGTTTTTT; CDR3 protein: CASSTGGEGEKLFF
D gene: -; clone size: -; V gene: TRBV5-4; J gene: TRBJ2-3; CDR3 DNA: TGTGCCAGCAGCCAGGGTCGTGGGAGCACAGATACGCAGTATTTT; CDR3 protein: CASSQGRGSTDTQYF
D gene: -; clone size: -; V gene: TRBV19; J gene: TRBJ2-7; CDR3 DNA: TGTGCCAGTAGTTCCCCGACGGGGATCTACGAGCAGTACTTC; CDR3 protein: CASSSPTGIYEQYF
D gene: TRBD1; clone size: -; V gene: TRBV15; J gene: TRBJ1-5; CDR3 DNA: TGTGCCACCAGCAGAGATGGAGGGGGCGGTCAGCCCCAGCATTTT; CDR3 protein: CATSRDGGGGQPQHF
D gene: -; clone size: -; V gene: TRBV28; J gene: TRBJ1-1; CDR3 DNA: TGTGCCAGCAGTCTAGGACGTGAAGCTTTCTTT; CDR3 protein: CASSLGREAFF
D gene: -; clone size: -; V gene: TRBV19; J gene: TRBJ2-5; CDR3 DNA: TGTGCCAGTAGTCGGGCGGTGGATCTCGTGGGGACCCAGTACTTC; CDR3 protein: CASSRAVDLVGTQYF
D gene: TRBD1; clone size: -; V gene: TRBV7-9; J gene: TRBJ1-1; CDR3 DNA: TGTGCCAGCAGCTTAGGACAGGGTAGAGGAGAAGCTTTCTTT; CDR3 protein: CASSLGQGRGEAFF
D gene: TRBD1; clone size: -; V gene: TRBV7-2; J gene: TRBJ1-3; CDR3 DNA: TGTGCCAGCAGCCCTAAGACAGGGGAGGCCTCTGGAAACACCATATATTTT; CDR3 protein: CASSPKTGEASGNTIYF
D gene: -; clone size: -; V gene: TRBV29-1; J gene: TRBJ2-7; CDR3 DNA: TGCAGCGGGATCCGCGAGGACGAGCAGTACTTC; CDR3 protein: CSGIREDEQYF
D gene: -; clone size: -; V gene: TRBV30; J gene: TRBJ1-2; CDR3 DNA: TGTGCCGCCACAATGTACTGGGTCAGGAGATATGGCTACACCTTC; CDR3 protein: CAATMYWVRRYGYTF
D gene: TRBD2; clone size: -; V gene: TRBV28; J gene: TRBJ2-2; CDR3 DNA: TGTGCCAGCAGCCCGGGGGGGCCAGGCACCGGGGAGCTGTTTTTT; CDR3 protein: CASSPGGPGTGELFF
D gene: TRBD2; clone size: -; V gene: TRBV5-5; J gene: TRBJ2-2; CDR3 DNA: TGTGCCAGCGGACCACTAGCGGGAGGGCACAGCACCGGGGAGCTGTTTTTT; CDR3 protein: CASGPLAGGHSTGELFF
D gene: -; clone size: -; V gene: TRBV11-3; J gene: TRBJ1-2; CDR3 DNA: TGTGCCAGCAGCTTAGAGGTAGGGGAGGATAACTATGGCTACACCTTC; CDR3 protein: CASSLEVGEDNYGYTF
D gene: -; clone size: -; V gene: TRBV7-3; J gene: TRBJ2-7; CDR3 DNA: TGTGCCAGCAGCTTAGGGGGGATCAACTCCTACGAGCAGTACTTC; CDR3 protein: CASSLGGINSYEQYF
D gene: -; clone size: -; V gene: TRBV7-9; J gene: TRBJ1-2; CDR3 DNA: TGTGCCAGCAGCACCGGGACACCGATCTATGGCTACACCTTC; CDR3 protein: CASSTGTPIYGYTF
D gene: TRBD1; clone size: few; V gene: TRBV19; J gene: TRBJ1-2; CDR3 DNA: TGTGCCAGTAGTGGGGGGACAGGGCTGTACGGCTACACCTTC; CDR3 protein: CASSGGTGLYGYTF
D gene: TRBD1; clone size: -; V gene: TRBV6-1; J gene: TRBJ2-3; CDR3 DNA: TGTGCCAGCAGTGAAAGAGGACAGGGGGCAGATACGCAGTATTTT; CDR3 protein: CASSERGQGADTQYF
D gene: TRBD1; clone size: -; V gene: TRBV6-6; J gene: TRBJ2-1; CDR3 DNA: TGTGCCAGCAGCACCGGACAGGGGAGGAATGAGCAGTTCTTC; CDR3 protein: CASSTGQGRNEQFF
D gene: TRBD1; clone size: -; V gene: TRBV5-6; J gene: TRBJ1-6; CDR3 DNA: TGTGCCAGCAGCTTCTCCGGGACAGGGTTTTCACCCCTCCACTTT; CDR3 protein: CASSFSGTGFSPLHF
D gene: -; clone size: -; V gene: TRBV6-1; J gene: TRBJ1-2; CDR3 DNA: TGTGCCAGCAGTGAAGCGCTGGACAGTCGGTATGGCTACACCTTC; CDR3 protein: CASSEALDSRYGYTF
D gene: -; clone size: -; V gene: TRBV5-1; J gene: TRBJ1-1; CDR3 DNA: TGCGCCAGCAGCTTGGGCTTGAACACTGAAGCTTTCTTT; CDR3 protein: CASSLGLNTEAFF
D gene: -; clone size: -; V gene: TRBV5-4; J gene: TRBJ2-7; CDR3 DNA: TGTGCCAGCAGCTACCACCTCTACGAGCAGTACTTC; CDR3 protein: CASSYHLYEQYF
D gene: TRBD1; clone size: -; V gene: TRBV10-3; J gene: TRBJ2-2; CDR3 DNA: TGTGCCATCAGACCGGGACAGGGGACTCCCGGGGAGCTGTTTTTT; CDR3 protein: CAIRPGQGTPGELFF
D gene: TRBD1; clone size: -; V gene: TRBV29-1; J gene: TRBJ2-1; CDR3 DNA: TGCAGCTCCAGCGGACAGGGTCACAATGAGCAGTTCTTC; CDR3 protein: CSSSGQGHNEQFF
D gene: -; clone size: -; V gene: TRBV5-1; J gene: TRBJ2-1; CDR3 DNA: TGCGCCAGCAGCGCATCAGCGGAGCCTTACAATGAGCAGTTCTTC; CDR3 protein: CASSASAEPYNEQFF
D gene: -; clone size: -; V gene: TRBV11-2; J gene: TRBJ2-1; CDR3 DNA: TGTGCCAGCAGCCCGGGGAGCTCCTACAATGAGCAGTTCTTC; CDR3 protein: CASSPGSSYNEQFF
D gene: TRBD1; clone size: -; V gene: TRBV7-9; J gene: TRBJ2-7; CDR3 DNA: TGTGCCAGCAGCAAACAGGGGGGCTCCTACGAGCAGTACTTC; CDR3 protein: CASSKQGGSYEQYF
D gene: TRBD1; clone size: -; V gene: TRBV5-1; J gene: TRBJ2-5; CDR3 DNA: TGCGCCAGCAGCTTGGCCACAGGGGGCCAAGAGACCCAGTACTTC; CDR3 protein: CASSLATGGQETQYF
D gene: TRBD1; clone size: once; V gene: TRBV6-1; J gene: TRBJ2-7; CDR3 DNA: TGTGCCAGCAGACCGGACAGGGCGGGCGAGCAGTACTTC; CDR3 protein: CASRPDRAGEQYF
D gene: -; clone size: -; V gene: TRBV14; J gene: TRBJ2-2; CDR3 DNA: TGTGCCAGCAGCTTTCAAATCAGGCCGTGGAACTCGAACACCGGGGAGCTGTTTTTT; CDR3 protein: CASSFQIRPWNSNTGELFF
D gene: -; clone size: -; V gene: TRBV6-1; J gene: TRBJ1-2; CDR3 DNA: TGTGCCAGCACATCATCTAACTATGGCTACACCTTC; CDR3 protein: CASTSSNYGYTF
D gene: -; clone size: -; V gene: TRBV2; J gene: TRBJ2-3; CDR3 DNA: TGTGCCAGCATTAAGCCGGGACATAAATCGGATACGCAGTATTTT; CDR3 protein: CASIKPGHKSDTQYF
D gene: -; clone size: -; V gene: TRBV5-6; J gene: TRBJ2-2; CDR3 DNA: TGTGCCAGCAGCCTTTTGGGGACCCAGCCCGGGGAGCTGTTTTTT; CDR3 protein: CASSLLGTQPGELFF
D gene: -; clone size: -; V gene: TRBV11-2; J gene: TRBJ1-2; CDR3 DNA: TGTGCCAGCAGTAAAACTACCGGGACAAGATTAAACTATGGCTACACCTTC; CDR3 protein: CASSKTTGTRLNYGYTF
D gene: TRBD1; clone size: -; V gene: TRBV5-1; J gene: TRBJ1-1; CDR3 DNA: TGCGCCAGCAGCCCGTCCGGGACAGGGCTAAACACTGAAGCTTTCTTT; CDR3 protein: CASSPSGTGLNTEAFF
D gene: -; clone size: -; V gene: TRBV7-9; J gene: TRBJ1-2; CDR3 DNA: TGTGCCAGCAGCTTAGGGGGCTTAGGGTATGGCTACACCTTC; CDR3 protein: CASSLGGLGYGYTF
D gene: -; clone size: -; V gene: TRBV10-2; J gene: TRBJ1-6; CDR3 DNA: TGCGCCAGCAGCCCTCAGGGGAACAATTCACCCCTCCACTTT; CDR3 protein: CASSPQGNNSPLHF
D gene: -; clone size: -; V gene: TRBV28; J gene: TRBJ1-3; CDR3 DNA: TGTGCCAGCAGCTTTCAGGGCACTGGAAACACCATATATTTT; CDR3 protein: CASSFQGTGNTIYF
D gene: -; clone size: -; V gene: TRBV10-2; J gene: TRBJ2-3; CDR3 DNA: TGCGCCAGCAGTGAGAACCTGGAAACTTCGGATACGCAGTATTTT; CDR3 protein: CASSENLETSDTQYF
D gene: -; clone size: -; V gene: TRBV6-1; J gene: TRBJ1-2; CDR3 DNA: TGTGCCGCCGGGGACCACTATGGCTACACCTTC; CDR3 protein: CAAGDHYGYTF